The 12 T cell receptor beta chains presented below share a single source sample, sequenced in a study of blood T cell repertoires in COVID-19. Data came from immunoSEQ multiplex PCR; TCRdb stores just in-frame clones and leaves some out. The profile shows about 190,000 clones, around 84% of them singletons. The specimen was peripheral blood. The receptors derive from a human donor in a cohort sampled during active COVID-19.

CDR3 sequence: CASSERAYTEAFF. CDR3 nucleotides: TGTGCCAGCAGCGAGAGGGCGTACACTGAAGCTTTCTTT. This chain uses TRBV9 with TRBJ1-1; no definite D call. CDR3 length equals 13 residues. Germline V gene data show CDR1 as SGDLS and CDR2 as YYNGEE. The V and J ends lost 3 bases and 3 bases respectively, with 9 bases between them.

This CDR3 is CASSLGREAGNYGYTF. In nucleotides, the CDR3 is TGTGCCAGCAGCTTGGGCAGGGAGGCGGGTAACTATGGCTACACCTTC. This chain links TRBV5-6 with TRBJ1-2, with a weak D call TRBD1 (5 bases). The CDR3 contains 16 residues. The V gene lost 0 bases and the J gene lost 1 base, with 13 bases spanning the gap. Germline assignment: CDR1 SGHDT and CDR2 YYEEEE.

The chain employs TRBV19 and TRBJ1-5; no firm D call. Germline V gene lookup returns CDR1 LNHDA and CDR2 SQIVND (reference sequence). The V gene lost 4 bases and the J gene lost 6 bases, with 25 bases spanning the gap. The CDR3 sequence is 18 residues long. As DNA, the CDR3 is TGTGCCAGTAGTAAAAACTGGGTCGGGGAGCCATACGTTCAGCCCCAGCATTTT. This gives the protein CASSKNWVGEPYVQPQHF.

V usage is TRBV6-1 and J usage is TRBJ1-6, with D uncertain. The CDR3 extends over 12 amino acids. CDR1 and CDR2 from the germline V gene are MNHNS and SASEGT. V dropped 3 bases and J dropped 11 bases, with 8 bases sitting between them. CDR3: CASSDRGAPLHF. The CDR3, as DNA: TGTGCCAGCAGTGACCGAGGTGCACCCCTCCACTTT.

This clone was observed a few times. The rearrangement uses TRBV19 and TRBJ1-2; 8 bases align to TRBD1. The CDR3 runs 12 residues. V was pared by 11 bases and J by 11 bases, with 13 bases of the junction left unmatched. The V gene's germline CDR1 is LNHDA and CDR2 SQIVND (reference sequence). CDR3 sequence: CASKSGQDVYTF. The CDR3, as DNA: TGTGCCTCGAAGTCGGGACAGGATGTTTACACCTTC.

The genes are TRBV27 and TRBJ1-6; D is uncertain. CDR1 and CDR2 from the germline V gene are MNHEY and SMNVEV (reference sequence). The CDR3 is 12 residues long. V lost 2 bases to trimming and J lost 8 bases, with 4 bases between them. The CDR3 is CASSLPDSPLHF. CDR3 in DNA: TGTGCCAGCAGTTTACCAGATTCACCCCTCCACTTT.

This clone has at least ten counts. The gene calls are TRBV30 and TRBJ2-3; D may be TRBD1 (5 bases). CDR1 is GTSNPN, CDR2 SVGIG, per germline (reference sequence). There are 14 residues in the CDR3. Trimming removed 2 bases from V and 2 bases from J, with 11 bases in between. The CDR3 protein is CAWSRLGLTDTQYF. CDR3 sequence (DNA): TGTGCCTGGAGTCGACTGGGGCTCACAGATACGCAGTATTTT.

The chain joins TRBV19 to TRBJ2-2; D might be TRBD1 (5 bases). V lost 4 bases to trimming and J lost 6 bases, with 15 bases between them. This CDR3 is 15 amino acids long. Germline V gene data show CDR1 as LNHDA and CDR2 as SQIVND (reference sequence). CDR3 sequence reads: CASSTRWQGAGELFF. CDR3 nucleotide sequence: TGTGCCAGTAGTACAAGGTGGCAGGGTGCCGGGGAGCTGTTTTTT.

In its sample, this clone was seen a few times. The V and J genes are TRBV7-9 and TRBJ2-2, with 11 bases lining up with TRBD2. The J segment lost 5 bases and the V segment lost 5 bases, leaving 1 base of the junction unmatched. Germline CDR1 is SEHNR and CDR2 is FQNEAQ (reference sequence). The CDR3 contains 14 residues. The CDR3 DNA reads TGTGCCAGCAGCAGGACTAGCGGGACCGGGGAGCTGTTTTTT. This sequence encodes CASSRTSGTGELFF.

V usage is TRBV2 and J usage is TRBJ1-5; TRBD1 is a possible D gene (5 bases). The V end lost 1 base, the J end lost 4 bases, and 14 bases lay between the germline ends. Germline loops: CDR1 SNHLY, CDR2 FYNNEI. The CDR3 sequence is 16 residues long. In nucleotides, the CDR3 is TGTGCCAGCAGTGAAGGGGGTAGGACACCGAATCAGCCCCAGCATTTT. Translated: CASSEGGRTPNQPQHF.

CDR3 nucleotide sequence: TGCGCCAGCAGCCCCCGGACTAGCGGGAGTTACGAGCAGTACTTC. It encodes CASSPRTSGSYEQYF. The rearrangement joins TRBV5-1 to TRBJ2-7, with 13 bases aligning to TRBD2. This CDR3 spans 15 amino acids. Losses at the gene ends were 4 bases for V and 4 bases for J; bases not matched to a gene: 5. Per germline, CDR1 SGHRS and CDR2 YFSETQ.

DNA for the CDR3: TGTGCCATCAGTAAAGGACTAGCGGGAGGCCAAGAGACCCAGTACTTC. It codes for CAISKGLAGGQETQYF. This chain connects TRBV10-3 to TRBJ2-5, with TRBD2 matching over 14 bases. V lost 5 bases, J lost 1 base, and 3 bases stayed unmatched. Per the germline V gene, CDR1 is ENHRY and CDR2 is SYGVKD. CDR3 length: 16 amino acids.